The 18 T cell receptor beta chains below were found in one sample sequenced in a study of T cell responses to AZD1222 COVID-19 vaccine. The method was immunoSEQ multiplex PCR; TCRdb's version includes in-frame clones alone and lacks a portion of them. Of tens of thousands of clones in the sample, around 90% were seen once. The starting material was peripheral blood, obtained 28 days after the second AZD1222 dose. The receptors stem from an adult who received the AZD1222 COVID-19 vaccine.

This clone was seen only a few times. The rearrangement joins TRBV7-8 to TRBJ2-2; D unresolved. V was shortened by 4 bases and J by 3 bases, with 12 bases between the two germline ends. CDR1 SGHVS and CDR2 FQNEAQ come from the germline V gene. This CDR3 contains 15 residues. The CDR3 nucleotides are TGTGCCAGCAGCTCAGTACGTGCAGACACCGGGGAGCTGTTTTTT. Protein product: CASSSVRADTGELFF.

The J gene is TRBJ2-5, the V gene TRBV27; 9 bases match TRBD2. CDR3 length: 14 residues. Per the germline V gene, CDR1 is MNHEY and CDR2 is SMNVEV (reference sequence). J gave up 5 bases and V 3 bases, and 4 bases lay outside the gene matches. The CDR3 loop reads CASSLLAGMETQYF. CDR3 DNA: TGTGCCAGCAGTTTGCTAGCGGGGATGGAGACCCAGTACTTC.

This chain links TRBV3-1 (or the pseudogene TRBV3-2) with TRBJ2-3, with D perhaps matching TRBD2 (7 bases). From germline, CDR1 is LGHDT and CDR2 YNNKEL (reference sequence). CDR3 size: 18 residues. Trimming pared 0 bases from V and 2 bases from J, leaving 18 bases between. The CDR3 bases are TGTGCCAGCAGCCAAGATCTGGGAGGGGGGCGGTCCACAGATACGCAGTATTTT. It codes for CASSQDLGGGRSTDTQYF.

The genes are TRBV5-6 and TRBJ1-1; the match to TRBD1 covers 8 bases. Trimming cost V 4 bases and J 3 bases; bases outside gene matches: 8. The germline CDR1 and CDR2 sequences are SGHDT and YYEEEE. This CDR3 spans 15 amino acids. CDR3 sequence: CASSIDRGYDTEAFF. In nucleotides, the CDR3 is TGTGCCAGCAGCATAGACAGGGGTTACGACACTGAAGCTTTCTTT.

This clone was picked up a small number of times. V is TRBV19 and J is TRBJ1-1; D possibly corresponds to TRBD1 (5 bases). This CDR3 region has 15 residues. Trimming removed 3 bases from V and 1 base from J, with 12 bases in between. Per germline, CDR1 LNHDA and CDR2 SQIVND (reference sequence). The CDR3 region has the DNA TGTGCCAGTAGTATTTTTTGGGGGGGGAACACTGAAGCTTTCTTT. Protein: CASSIFWGGNTEAFF. Using reference TRBV19 and TRBJ1-1 for the parts outside the CDR3, the full variable domain is DGGITQSPKYLFRKEGQNVTLSCEQNLNHDAMYWYRQDPGQGLRLIYYSQIVNDFQKGDIAEGYSVSREKKESFPLTVTSAQKNPTAFYLCASSIFWGGNTEAFFGQGTRLTVV.

V gene TRBV10-3 combines with J gene TRBJ2-4; the match to TRBD2 covers 9 bases. V was clipped by 4 bases and J by 6 bases; unmatched bases: 10. CDR1 is ENHRY and CDR2 is SYGVKD in the germline V gene. The CDR3 has 16 amino acids. The CDR3 protein is CAISATSGPDPNIQYF. CDR3 coding DNA: TGTGCCATCAGTGCGACTAGCGGCCCTGACCCAAACATTCAGTACTTC.

With respect to this clone: The identical CDR3 is also encoded by other nucleotide sequences in the sample. This rearrangement joins TRBV6-1 to TRBJ1-5; weak D call: TRBD1 (5 bases). The CDR3 contains 15 residues. Germline V gene data show CDR1 as MNHNS and CDR2 as SASEGT. Trimming removed 0 bases from V and 4 bases from J, with 10 bases in between. This CDR3 is CASSEAGGGNQPQHF. The CDR3 DNA sequence: TGTGCCAGCAGTGAAGCCGGGGGTGGGAATCAGCCCCAGCATTTT.

The chain uses TRBV11-2 and TRBJ1-2, with D possibly TRBD1 on 6 matching bases. The CDR3 sequence is 15 residues long. Germline lookup yields CDR1 SGHAT and CDR2 FQNNGV. V lost 5 bases, J lost 3 bases, and 16 bases lay in between. CDR3 sequence: CASSPSGGPDYGYTF. CDR3 DNA sequence: TGTGCCAGCAGCCCAAGTGGGGGCCCAGACTATGGCTACACCTTC.

Here the CDR3 DNA reads TGTGCCAGCAGTTACATCAGCGGCCCGAGGGATACGCAGTATTTT. Its protein product is CASSYISGPRDTQYF. This rearrangement joins TRBV6-2 or TRBV6-3 to TRBJ2-3; D perhaps matches TRBD2 (5 bases). This CDR3 has 15 amino acids. Germline CDR1 MNHEY, CDR2 SVGEGT. Between the trimmed V and J ends, which lost 2 bases and 6 bases, there was a span of 15 bases.

The chain combines TRBV5-1 with TRBJ2-7, with TRBD1 identical over 7 bases. CDR1 is SGHRS and CDR2 is YFSETQ in the germline V gene. V lost 0 bases and J lost 3; bases outside the gene matches: 12. The CDR3 contains 17 residues. Here the CDR3 reads CASSLAVDLDRDYEQYF. The CDR3, as DNA: TGCGCCAGCAGCTTGGCCGTAGACCTCGACAGGGACTACGAGCAGTACTTC.

V and J are TRBV5-1 and TRBJ2-3; 12 bases match TRBD2. Germline trimming cut 4 bases from V and 6 bases from J; bases unmatched to any gene: 9. The germline CDR1 and CDR2 sequences are SGHRS and YFSETQ. The length of the CDR3 is 16 residues. Here the CDR3 DNA reads TGCGCCAGCAGCCGTATCGGACTAGCGGGATACGATACGCAGTATTTT. This codes for CASSRIGLAGYDTQYF.

The sample holds one count of this clone. The V and J genes are TRBV19 and TRBJ2-7; 8 bases match TRBD1. This CDR3 is 12 amino acids long. Trimming at V came to 5 bases and at J to 6 bases, leaving 3 bases not matched to a gene. From germline, CDR1 is LNHDA and CDR2 SQIVND (reference sequence). CDR3 residues: CASSRTGSEQYF. As DNA, the CDR3 is TGTGCCAGTAGTCGGACAGGGTCCGAGCAGTACTTC.

The chain uses TRBV7-2 and TRBJ2-3; maybe TRBD2 (6 bases). CDR3 size: 15 residues. Trimming left V 5 bases short and J 2 bases short, with 14 bases between. Germline V gene lookup returns CDR1 SGHTA and CDR2 FQGNSA. The DNA for the CDR3 is TGTGCCAGCAGCCCCGGTGGGCGGGACACAGATACGCAGTATTTT. It is translated as CASSPGGRDTDTQYF.

J is TRBJ2-2 and V is TRBV7-3; D not certain. The ends were cut back, 1 base at V and 7 bases at J, with 7 bases in the middle. This CDR3 is 13 amino acids long. Germline loops: CDR1 SGHTA, CDR2 FQGTGA. CDR3 coding DNA: TGTGCCAGCAGCTTAAAGGATGGCGGGGAGCTGTTTTTT. Amino acid sequence: CASSLKDGGELFF.

The gene calls are TRBV11-3 and TRBJ2-3; 7 bases map to TRBD2. Unmatched junction bases numbered 9, after V lost 5 bases and J lost 10 bases. CDR1 and CDR2 (germline): SGHNT, YENEEA. CDR3 length: 13 amino acids. CDR3 sequence: CASSESSGVSQYF. In DNA form, the CDR3 reads TGTGCCAGCAGCGAATCTAGCGGAGTCTCGCAGTATTTT.

The chain combines TRBV5-1 with TRBJ1-6; TRBD1 matches at 7 bases. Germline V gives CDR1 SGHRS, CDR2 YFSETQ. CDR3 length: 14 residues. Trimming took 0 bases from V and 14 from J; bases not matched to a gene: 8. CDR3 loop: CASSLGQGVGALHF. In nucleotides, the CDR3 is TGCGCCAGCAGCTTGGGACAGGGCGTAGGGGCCCTCCACTTT.

The CDR3 DNA is TGCGCCAGCAGCTTGGGGGCAGGGGAGGGCAATCAGCCCCAGCATTTT. Protein sequence: CASSLGAGEGNQPQHF. V usage is TRBV5-1 and J usage is TRBJ1-5; weak D call: TRBD1 (6 bases). Trimming cost V 0 bases and J 2 bases, with 12 bases left between them. CDR3 length: 16 amino acids. Germline CDR1 and CDR2: SGHRS and YFSETQ.

This clone was detected only a few times. CDR3 nucleotide sequence: TGTGCCAGCAGACCGCAGGGGGCCATGAACACTGAAGCTTTCTTT. Translation gives CASRPQGAMNTEAFF. The V gene is TRBV2, the J gene TRBJ1-1; the match to TRBD1 covers 8 bases. The J segment lost 0 bases and the V segment lost 6 bases, leaving 6 bases of the junction unmatched. Per the germline V gene, CDR1 is SNHLY and CDR2 is FYNNEI. The CDR3 is 15 residues long.